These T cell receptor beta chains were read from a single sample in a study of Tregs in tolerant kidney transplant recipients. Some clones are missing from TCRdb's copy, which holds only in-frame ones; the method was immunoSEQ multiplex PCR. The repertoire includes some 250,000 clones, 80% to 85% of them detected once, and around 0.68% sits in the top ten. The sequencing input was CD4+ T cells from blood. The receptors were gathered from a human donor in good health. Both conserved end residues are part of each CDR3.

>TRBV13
CASSQRTSESYVQYF
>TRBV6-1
CASTGTANYGYTF
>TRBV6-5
CASSGDTQYF
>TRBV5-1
CASSLTENYGYTF
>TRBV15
CATSSHRGRANYGYTF
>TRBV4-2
CASSQGRGSTDTQYF
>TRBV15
CATSRELIDREKLFF
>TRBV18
CASSPGGNEQFF
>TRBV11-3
CASSQGPNYNEQFF
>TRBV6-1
CASKGTLTDTQYF
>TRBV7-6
CASSQQGDKETQYF
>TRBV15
CATSRPRNTYQETQYF
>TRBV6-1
CASNNRGYNSPLHF
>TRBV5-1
CASSLELPAATEAFF
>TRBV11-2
CASSLDAGAGYDEQYF
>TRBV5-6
CASSREPLGTLDTQYF
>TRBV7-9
CASSPSGMGYNEQFF
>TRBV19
CASSIELAGISYNEQFF
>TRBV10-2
CASQPLTSYGYTF
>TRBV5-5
CASSLAPVDFGYTF
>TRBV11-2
CASSFGDRVLLYSNQPQHF
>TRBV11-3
CASSLGTGRPYEQYF
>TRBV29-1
CSVAWTGGDTEAFF
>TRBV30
CAWSVQGRLAGGYNEQFF
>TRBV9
CASSTGGSTDTQYF
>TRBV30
CAWRKSRTITLSGNTIYF
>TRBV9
CASSVAGNTYNEQFF
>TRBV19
CASMRGRGEKLFF
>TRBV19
CASSMNRNEKLFF
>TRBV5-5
CASSELDREGSSYGYTF
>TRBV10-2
CASSESIDSMYEQYF
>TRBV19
CASKTGVNEKLFF
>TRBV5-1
CASSPGQGADTQYF
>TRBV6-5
CASSSDRVRWAEAFF
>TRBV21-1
CASSDGTGSNEQFF
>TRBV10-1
CASRPGQGTDTQYF
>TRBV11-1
CASRGDRGRMNTEAFF
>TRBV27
CASSFGSYNSPLHF
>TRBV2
CASTWTSVSNEQFF
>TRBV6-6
CASSYLQGTEAFF
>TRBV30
CAWSRVQGAYQPQHF
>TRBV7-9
CASSSGTTSSYNEQFF
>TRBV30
CAWSSWTGTRSAGELFF
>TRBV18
CASAPRGLAGDEQYF
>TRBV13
CASSPDPGRWGTSGNYEQYF
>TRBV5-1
CASSNYRDPGTEAFF
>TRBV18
CASSAGTGYNSPLHF
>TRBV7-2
CASSLVRTTEAFF
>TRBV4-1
CASSPQGLQTKNTGELFF
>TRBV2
CASRNGLGPRDTQYF
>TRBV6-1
CASTSDRAEQYF
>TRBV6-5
CASSFSAGGGYGYTF
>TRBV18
CASSPGAEVYEQYF
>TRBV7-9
CASSLVGHSGNTIYF
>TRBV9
CASSQRDRANYGYTF
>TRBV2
CASSEWGSEAFF
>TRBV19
CASSIDRGANQPQHF
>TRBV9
CASSVRAYSDTQYF
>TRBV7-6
CASSSRAGPTYEQYF